Shown below are 11 T cell receptor beta chains from a single sample sequenced in a study of blood T cell repertoires in COVID-19. This table comes from immunoSEQ multiplex PCR, and its TCRdb copy is limited to in-frame clones, with some not included. Here the sample spans hundreds of thousands of clones, around 80% being singletons. The sequencing sample was made of peripheral blood. These receptors were taken from an elderly man with acute or convalescent COVID-19.

The chain recombines TRBV30 with TRBJ2-7, with no clear D. CDR3 size: 12 residues. CDR1 GTSNPN and CDR2 SVGIG come from the germline V gene (reference sequence). Trimming pared 1 base from V and 4 bases from J, leaving 8 bases between. CDR3 nucleotide sequence: TGTGCCTGGAGTGGTGACTTTTACGAGCAGTACTTC. Protein: CAWSGDFYEQYF.

The chain links TRBV6-5 to TRBJ2-2; possibly TRBD1 for D (5 bases). The V gene's germline CDR1 is MNHEY and CDR2 SVGAGI. The ends were cut back, 6 bases at V and 2 bases at J, with 13 bases in the middle. The CDR3 length is 15 residues. The CDR3 coding sequence is TGTGCCAGCAGCGCGACAGCACCCAACACCGGGGAGCTGTTTTTT. Its protein product is CASSATAPNTGELFF.

In DNA form, the CDR3 reads TGCGCCAGCAGCCAGGGGACTAGCGGGGGCGCACGGGATACGCAGTATTTT. This sequence encodes CASSQGTSGGARDTQYF. The chain uses TRBV4-1 and TRBJ2-3; 14 nucleotides align to TRBD2. Germline V gene data show CDR1 as MGHRA and CDR2 as YSYEKL. V was pared by 3 bases and J by 6 bases, with 8 bases of the junction left unmatched. This CDR3 has 17 amino acids.

CDR3 DNA: TGCGCCAGCAGTCCATATACAGGGGGCACTAATGAAAAACTGTTTTTT. Its protein product is CASSPYTGGTNEKLFF. The V and J genes are TRBV5-1 and TRBJ1-4; 9 bases are shared with TRBD1. With V trimmed by 5 bases and J by 2 bases, 7 bases remained unmatched. Germline V gene data show CDR1 as SGHRS and CDR2 as YFSETQ. This CDR3 contains 16 residues. Full variable domain (missing parts from reference TRBV5-1 and TRBJ1-4): KAGVTQTPRYLIKTRGQQVTLSCSPISGHRSVSWYQQTPGQGLQFLFEYFSETQRNKGNFPGRFSGRQFSNSRSEMNVSTLELGDSALYLCASSPYTGGTNEKLFFGSGTQLSVL.

The chain is built from TRBV7-2 and TRBJ2-7, with a weak D call TRBD1 (5 bases). V lost 5 bases and J lost 7, with 15 bases in between. CDR3 length equals 13 residues. Germline V lookup: CDR1 SGHTA, CDR2 FQGNSA. The CDR3 loop reads CASSTRQRWEQYF. The CDR3 DNA reads TGTGCCAGCAGCACCAGACAGAGATGGGAGCAGTACTTC. Based on the CDR3 plus reference TRBV7-2 and TRBJ2-7, the full variable domain is GAGVSQSPSNKVTEKGKDVELRCDPISGHTALYWYRQSLGQGLEFLIYFQGNSAPDKSGLPSDRFSAERTGGSVSTLTIQRTQQEDSAVYLCASSTRQRWEQYFGPGTRLTVT.

This chain uses TRBV3-1 (or the pseudogene TRBV3-2) with TRBJ2-5, with 8 bases identical to TRBD2. The V and J ends lost 4 bases and 1 base, in that order; junction bases with no gene match: 11. The CDR3 length is 17 residues. Germline V gives CDR1 LGHDT, CDR2 YNNKEL (reference sequence). The CDR3 DNA follows: TGTGCCAGCAGCCCCCCCGCGAGCGGGGGAACCCAAGAGACCCAGTACTTC. Protein: CASSPPASGGTQETQYF.

The chain is built from TRBV28 and TRBJ1-5; 12 nucleotides agree with TRBD1. Germline values: CDR1 MDHEN, CDR2 SYDVKM. This CDR3 spans 16 amino acids. Trimming cost V 3 bases and J 11 bases; bases outside gene matches: 11. The chain's CDR3 is CASSFSGTGGLQAQHF. The CDR3 DNA sequence: TGTGCCAGCAGTTTCTCCGGGACAGGGGGCCTCCAGGCCCAGCATTTT.

This chain joins TRBV3-1 (or the pseudogene TRBV3-2) and TRBJ1-1; D may be TRBD1 (5 bases). Looked up from germline, CDR1 is LGHDT and CDR2 is YNNKEL (reference sequence). V gave up 3 bases and J gave up 4 bases, with 12 bases separating them. The CDR3 spans 14 residues. In DNA form, the CDR3 reads TGTGCCAGCAGCCAGGGAGGGGAGGGCACTGAAGCTTTCTTT. This gives the protein CASSQGGEGTEAFF.

In DNA form, the CDR3 reads TGCGCCAGCAGCTTGGCCTATAGCGGGAGCGCCTACGAGCAGTACTTC. The encoded protein is CASSLAYSGSAYEQYF. This chain uses TRBV5-1 with TRBJ2-7, with 9 bases fitting TRBD2. J gave up 2 bases and V 0 bases, and 6 bases lay outside the gene matches. This CDR3 spans 16 amino acids. Germline loops: CDR1 SGHRS, CDR2 YFSETQ.

The chain combines TRBV19 with TRBJ2-4; 7 bases align to TRBD2. The CDR3 contains 15 residues. Trimming removed 3 bases from V and 8 bases from J; junction bases left unmatched: 10. Germline V gives CDR1 LNHDA, CDR2 SQIVND (reference sequence). The CDR3 nucleotides are TGTGCCAGTAGTATCGAGGGAGGGAAGTTTTACATTCAGTACTTC. It codes for CASSIEGGKFYIQYF.

The V call is TRBV6-5, the J call TRBJ2-5, with D maybe TRBD1 (5 bases). The CDR3 totals 16 residues. Per the germline V gene, CDR1 is MNHEY and CDR2 is SVGAGI. Trimming left V 0 bases short and J 5 bases short, with 16 bases between. The CDR3 reads CASSYSSRRVWETQYF. In nucleotides, the CDR3 is TGTGCCAGCAGTTACTCCAGCCGCAGGGTTTGGGAGACCCAGTACTTC.